These 24 T cell receptor beta chains were all obtained from the same sample, sequenced in a study of persistence of HIV-infected CD4 T cells. The libraries were made with immunoSEQ version 4 in survey mode. Produced via immunoSEQ multiplex PCR; TCRdb's table is partial and in-frame only. The data hold fewer than 35,000 clones, with 75% to 85% observed a single time. These TCRs are of unknown antigen specificity. Lysates of CMV-infected fibroblasts at 10 ug/mL stimulated these cells. CD40L/CD69 double-negative CD45RO-high memory CD4+ T cells were collected. The sequenced sample was CD4+ T cells sorted from PBMCs after approximately 19-hour stimulation, obtained from a patient who received antiretroviral therapy. These receptors were taken from an adult man with HIV who was CMV-seropositive.

The CDR3: CASSFSGQNTGELFF. The CDR3 DNA reads TGTGCCAGCAGCTTTTCCGGACAGAACACCGGGGAGCTGTTTTTT. V is TRBV11-3 and J is TRBJ2-2; possible D gene TRBD1, 5 bases. The V end was cut by 3 bases, the J end by 1 base, with 9 bases between. CDR1 is SGHNT and CDR2 is YENEEA in the germline V gene. The CDR3 sequence is 15 residues long.

A few counts support this clone. The genes are TRBV4-1 and TRBJ2-7; 8 nucleotides align to TRBD2. The CDR3 has 14 amino acids. Germline values: CDR1 MGHRA, CDR2 YSYEKL. With V trimmed by 4 bases and J by 3 bases, 5 bases remained unmatched. The CDR3 coding sequence is TGCGCCAGCAGCCTCCAAGGGACTAGCTACGAGCAGTACTTC. Protein: CASSLQGTSYEQYF.

This clone was seen only a few times. The rearrangement uses TRBV6-2 or TRBV6-3 and TRBJ1-1; D gene unclear. Germline V gene sequence: CDR1 MNHEY, CDR2 SVGEGT. The CDR3 totals 14 residues. V was clipped by 2 bases and J by 2 bases, with 9 bases between them. This chain's CDR3 is CASSYIPPNTEAFF. The CDR3 nucleotides are TGTGCCAGCAGTTACATCCCTCCTAACACTGAAGCTTTCTTT.

This sequence joins TRBV2 and TRBJ2-7, with a weak D call TRBD2 (6 bases). Germline-derived CDR1 and CDR2 are SNHLY and FYNNEI. The V end lost 10 bases, the J end lost 5 bases, and 21 bases lay between the germline ends. CDR3 length: 14 amino acids. CDR3 residues: CATQGPLEGHEQYF. CDR3 DNA sequence: TGTGCCACCCAAGGGCCGTTGGAGGGACACGAGCAGTACTTC.

The rearrangement joins TRBV3-1 (or the pseudogene TRBV3-2) to TRBJ1-1; no firm D call. The CDR3 consists of 16 residues. Germline lookup yields CDR1 LGHDT and CDR2 YNNKEL (reference sequence). Deletions cut 0 bases from V and 1 base from J, with 12 bases between. The CDR3 region has the DNA TGTGCCAGCAGCCAAGATTTGGGCTTCGGGAACACTGAAGCTTTCTTT. This codes for CASSQDLGFGNTEAFF.

The V gene is TRBV12-3 or TRBV12-4, the J gene TRBJ1-2, with a weak D call TRBD1 (5 bases). V lost 6 bases and J 4 bases, leaving 12 bases between the germline ends. CDR3 size: 13 residues. The CDR3 nucleotides read TGTGCCAGCAGCGGGACCTCCTTCTATGGCTACACCTTC. Encoded protein: CASSGTSFYGYTF.

The J gene is TRBJ1-3, the V gene TRBV29-1; 8 bases map to TRBD1. Germline lookup yields CDR1 SQVTM and CDR2 ANQGSEA. V shed 6 bases, J shed 4 bases, and the junction held 5 bases outside the gene matches. This CDR3 is built from 13 residues. CDR3 protein: CSVQGAYGNTIYF. The CDR3 DNA sequence: TGCAGCGTCCAGGGGGCGTACGGAAACACCATATATTTT.

Here the CDR3 reads CASRPGTAYGYTF. CDR3 DNA sequence: TGTGCCAGCAGACCCGGGACAGCCTATGGCTACACCTTC. The chain joins TRBV6-1 to TRBJ1-2, with 7 bases lining up with TRBD1. The CDR3 extends over 13 amino acids. Germline CDR1 reads MNHNS; CDR2 reads SASEGT. The V gene end was trimmed by 6 bases and the J gene end by 4 bases; junction bases not matched to a gene: 5.

The chain combines TRBV20-1 with TRBJ2-7; TRBD1 or TRBD2 may be the D gene (6 bases each). CDR1 is DFQATT and CDR2 is SNEGSKA in the germline V gene (reference sequence). The V end lost 5 bases, the J end lost 7 bases, and 12 bases lay between the germline ends. The CDR3 spans 11 residues. The CDR3 DNA reads as TGCAGTGCTGCAGGGGCGGGAGAGCAGTACTTC. Its protein is CSAAGAGEQYF.

This rearrangement joins TRBV27 to TRBJ1-4; D not certain. The CDR3 totals 14 residues. Between the trimmed V and J ends, which lost 3 bases and 8 bases, there was a span of 13 bases. Germline V gene lookup returns CDR1 MNHEY and CDR2 SMNVEV (reference sequence). The CDR3 nucleotides read TGTGCCAGCAGTTTTTTGGAGGCTGGAGAAAAACTGTTTTTT. Encoded protein: CASSFLEAGEKLFF. Combining the CDR3 with reference TRBV27 and TRBJ1-4 gives the whole variable domain EAQVTQNPRYLITVTGKKLTVTCSQNMNHEYMSWYRQDPGLGLRQIYYSMNVEVTDKGDVPEGYKVSRKEKRNFPLILESPSPNQTSLYFCASSFLEAGEKLFFGSGTQLSVL.

The V and J genes are TRBV7-9 and TRBJ2-4, with D perhaps matching TRBD1 (6 bases). The CDR3 extends over 16 amino acids. Trimming left V 5 bases short and J 0 bases short, with 14 bases between. The germline CDR1 and CDR2 sequences are SEHNR and FQNEAQ (reference sequence). CDR3 sequence: CASSNQGHLAKNIQYF. CDR3 nucleotides: TGTGCCAGCAGCAACCAGGGGCACCTAGCCAAAAACATTCAGTACTTC.

The chain joins TRBV29-1 to TRBJ2-5; a weak D match, TRBD2 (6 bases). The CDR3 consists of 12 residues. The germline V and J ends were trimmed by 7 bases and 5 bases, with 14 bases remaining between them. Germline V CDR1 and CDR2: SQVTM, ANQGSEA. CDR3 coding DNA: TGCAGCGCCGCGTACAGCGGGGAGACCCAGTACTTC. It translates to CSAAYSGETQYF.

The chain links TRBV11-3 to TRBJ2-1, with 14 nucleotides matching TRBD2. This CDR3 contains 16 residues. Germline CDR1 and CDR2: SGHNT and YENEEA. V shed 1 base, J shed 5 bases, and the junction held 1 base outside the gene matches. The CDR3 spells CASSLGLAGGNNEQFF. The CDR3 bases are TGTGCCAGCAGCTTAGGACTAGCGGGGGGGAACAATGAGCAGTTCTTC.

V is TRBV4-3 and J is TRBJ2-2; D unclear. V was trimmed by 0 bases and J by 5 bases, leaving 4 bases between them. CDR1 and CDR2 (germline): LGHNA, YSLEER. The CDR3 spans 13 residues. The CDR3 nucleotides read TGCGCCAGCAGCCAAGATCGGACCGGGGAGCTGTTTTTT. Its protein product is CASSQDRTGELFF.

The V gene is TRBV4-2, the J gene TRBJ2-3; D perhaps matches TRBD2 (6 bases). With 1 base removed from V and 2 bases from J, the gap between germline ends came to 13 bases. The CDR3 contains 16 residues. Per germline, CDR1 LGHNA and CDR2 YNFKEQ. In DNA form, the CDR3 reads TGTGCCAGCAGCCAAGGCTTCAGGGAGGACACAGATACGCAGTATTTT. This encodes CASSQGFREDTDTQYF.

This chain links TRBV5-1 with TRBJ2-5, with D possibly TRBD2 on 6 matching bases. TRBJ2-7 matches the DNA end more closely, so the J call is doubtful. Germline V CDR1 and CDR2: SGHRS, YFSETQ. The CDR3 runs 15 residues. This CDR3 is CASSFTGTGDYEQYF. The CDR3 region has the DNA TGCGCCAGCAGCTTTACCGGGACTGGAGACTACGAGCAGTACTTC.

This chain uses TRBV28 with TRBJ1-2; D uncertain. The CDR3 extends over 14 amino acids. Germline V lookup: CDR1 MDHEN, CDR2 SYDVKM. V was pared by 2 bases and J by 0 bases, with 7 bases between. The CDR3 DNA follows: TGTGCCAGCAGTTTAGCCCCTACTAACTATGGCTACACCTTC. It translates to CASSLAPTNYGYTF.

This rearrangement joins TRBV1 to TRBJ2-7. TRBV1 is a pseudogene locus. This CDR3 contains 15 residues. The CDR3 DNA reads as TGCACCAGCAGCCAAGGGAGGGGGGAGCCCTACGAGCAGTACTTC. Its translation: CTSSQGRGEPYEQYF.

The V and J genes are TRBV6-2 or TRBV6-3 and TRBJ2-1, with 7 bases fitting TRBD1. Germline loops: CDR1 MNHEY, CDR2 SVGEGT. Trimming took 6 bases from V and 4 from J; bases not matched to a gene: 3. The CDR3 extends over 13 amino acids. In nucleotides, the CDR3 is TGTGCCAGCAGCGGACAGGCGTACAATGAGCAGTTCTTC. Amino acid sequence: CASSGQAYNEQFF.

J is TRBJ2-7 and V is TRBV3-1 (or the pseudogene TRBV3-2); D could derive from TRBD1 or TRBD2 (5 bases each). From germline, CDR1 is LGHDT and CDR2 YNNKEL (reference sequence). CDR3 length: 13 amino acids. The ends were cut back, 6 bases at V and 4 bases at J, with 13 bases in the middle. The CDR3 nucleotides are TGTGCCAGCAGGGGGGTTGGAGGATACGAGCAGTACTTC. Translating gives CASRGVGGYEQYF.

This clone occurred once. The chain joins TRBV4-3 to TRBJ1-1; the D is unclear. The CDR3 has 16 amino acids. The V end was cut by 0 bases, the J end by 0 bases, with 11 bases between. Germline V gives CDR1 LGHNA, CDR2 YSLEER. The CDR3 nucleotides read TGCGCCAGCAGCCAAGATTTAGGGTCGGTGAACACTGAAGCTTTCTTT. This translates into CASSQDLGSVNTEAFF.

The V and J genes are TRBV4-1 and TRBJ1-2; TRBD1 is a possible D gene (6 bases). CDR1 MGHRA and CDR2 YSYEKL come from the germline V gene. V was cut by 2 bases and J by 9 bases, with 13 bases left in between. The length of the CDR3 is 13 residues. The CDR3 bases are TGCGCCAGCAGCCAACTCAGGGGTCCCCGCTACACCTTC. It specifies CASSQLRGPRYTF.

V usage is TRBV10-3 and J usage is TRBJ1-1; D ambiguous. Germline lookup yields CDR1 ENHRY and CDR2 SYGVKD. Between the trimmed V and J ends, which lost 10 bases and 1 base, there was a span of 13 bases. The CDR3 has 13 amino acids. CDR3 loop: CATAYGPNTEAFF. DNA for the CDR3: TGTGCCACTGCGTATGGCCCGAACACTGAAGCTTTCTTT.

This chain links TRBV4-3 with TRBJ1-2; unclear D gene. Trimming cost V 4 bases and J 5 bases, with 17 bases left between them. The CDR3 is made up of 15 amino acids. Germline CDR1 LGHNA, CDR2 YSLEER. The CDR3 nucleotides are TGCGCCAGCAGCCGGGTAGGGTTAGCGGGGTATGGCTACACCTTC. Residues: CASSRVGLAGYGYTF.